Sequencing of this TCR beta chain was carried out in a study of T cells in Graves' hyperthyroidism and ophthalmopathy. Study details: Peripheral blood was collected at initial diagnosis, before any treatment.

CDR1 and CDR2 from the germline V gene are SQVTM and ANQGSEA. V was cut by 5 bases and J by 1 base, with 6 bases left in between. The CDR3 runs 12 residues. There were TCR beta CDR3 regions amplified from RNA transcripts. Carried out on the TCR CDR3, a first-round RT-PCR used the HTBI primer set. TCRdb ran MiXCR on the multiplex PCR reads and lists one entry per CDR3 protein. The data contain approximately 320,000 distinct CDR3 sequences, roughly 15% of them singletons. The chain uses TRBV29-1 and TRBJ1-5; unclear D gene. The sequence derives from a man in his thirties or forties with Graves' hyperthyroidism. The specimen was blood. The CDR3 is CSVQPSNQPQHF. The CDR3 DNA reads as TGCAGCGTTCAGCCGAGCAATCAGCCCCAGCATTTT. The whole variable domain, remainder taken from reference TRBV29-1 and TRBJ1-5, is SAVISQKPSRDICQRGTSLTIQCQVDSQVTMMFWYRQQPGQSLTLIATANQGSEATYESGFVIDKFPISRPNLTFSTLTVSNMSPEDSSIYLCSVQPSNQPQHFGDGTRLSIL.